The 10 T cell receptor beta chains listed next were all sequenced from one sample in a study of control samples from healthy donors and cancer patients. The method was immunoSEQ multiplex PCR; TCRdb's version includes in-frame clones alone and lacks a portion of them. The table has some 140,000 clones, about 85% seen once. The sample taken for sequencing was blood. The source is a woman aged 30 to 39 in good health.

The V and J genes are TRBV2 and TRBJ1-5; D is uncertain. The CDR3 is 14 amino acids. Germline CDR1 is SNHLY and CDR2 is FYNNEI. The V end was cut by 2 bases, the J end by 7 bases, with 12 bases between. In DNA form, the CDR3 reads TGTGCCAGCAGTGAAAGAGTCCTGGGGCAGCCCCAGCATTTT. Its protein is CASSERVLGQPQHF.

The chain links TRBV12-3 or TRBV12-4 to TRBJ2-5; D is possibly TRBD2 (6 bases). CDR3 length: 13 residues. With 5 bases removed from V and 2 bases from J, the gap between germline ends came to 9 bases. This CDR3 reads CASSVDYQETQYF. The DNA of the CDR3 is TGTGCCAGCAGTGTGGACTATCAAGAGACCCAGTACTTC.

The chain joins TRBV6-5 to TRBJ2-7; perhaps TRBD2 as D (6 bases). Trimming shortened V by 2 bases and J by 0 bases, and 8 bases separated the two germline ends. The germline V gene encodes CDR1 MNHEY and CDR2 SVGAGI. The CDR3 is 14 residues long. DNA for the CDR3: TGTGCCAGCAGTTACCAGCGGGCCTCCTACGAGCAGTACTTC. Protein sequence: CASSYQRASYEQYF.

In nucleotides, the CDR3 is TGTGCCAGCAGCTTGGTGGGTAGCGGAGCCACAGATACGCAGTATTTT. Translated, it gives CASSLVGSGATDTQYF. V usage is TRBV5-4 and J usage is TRBJ2-3; D is perhaps TRBD2 (6 bases). The germline V gene encodes CDR1 SGHNT and CDR2 YYREEE (reference sequence). V lost 0 bases and J 2 bases, leaving 13 bases between the germline ends. The length of the CDR3 is 16 residues. Complete variable domain (other parts from reference TRBV5-4 and TRBJ2-3): ETGVTQSPTHLIKTRGQQVTLRCSSQSGHNTVSWYQQALGQGPQFIFQYYREEENGRGNFPPRFSGLQFPNYSSELNVNALELDDSALYLCASSLVGSGATDTQYFGPGTRLTVL.

This rearrangement joins TRBV2 to TRBJ2-3; D not resolved. Germline CDR1 and CDR2: SNHLY and FYNNEI. V lost 11 bases and J lost 6, with 21 bases in between. The CDR3 is 14 amino acids. The CDR3 sequence is CARSPVGSGDTQYF. The CDR3 DNA sequence: TGTGCCCGCTCCCCTGTAGGGTCCGGGGATACGCAGTATTTT.

The chain is built from TRBV3-1 (or the pseudogene TRBV3-2) and TRBJ1-2; maybe TRBD1 (6 bases). The CDR3 has 15 residues. The V and J ends lost 1 base and 2 bases respectively, with 11 bases between them. Germline V lookup: CDR1 LGHDT, CDR2 YNNKEL (reference sequence). DNA for the CDR3: TGTGCCAGCAGCCAAGCGTTTCAGGGGAACTATGGCTACACCTTC. Protein sequence: CASSQAFQGNYGYTF.

The chain links TRBV9 to TRBJ2-5; 8 bases are a match to TRBD2. The V gene's germline CDR1 is SGDLS and CDR2 YYNGEE. The CDR3 length is 15 residues. J was trimmed by 3 bases and V by 0 bases; bases with no gene match: 4. The CDR3 DNA is TGTGCCAGCAGCGTAGCCGGGACTAGGAAAGAGACCCAGTACTTC. This sequence encodes CASSVAGTRKETQYF. The entire variable domain, with the rest obtained from reference TRBV9 and TRBJ2-5, is as follows: DSGVTQTPKHLITATGQRVTLRCSPRSGDLSVYWYQQSLDQGLQFLIQYYNGEERAKGNILERFSAQQFPDLHSELNLSSLELGDSALYFCASSVAGTRKETQYFGPGTRLLVL.

The V and J genes are TRBV28 and TRBJ1-2; D is unclear. The V and J ends lost 4 bases and 4 bases respectively, with 25 bases between them. CDR3 length equals 18 residues. Germline assignment: CDR1 MDHEN and CDR2 SYDVKM. The CDR3 reads CASSSPAPSGKWVYGYTF. DNA of the CDR3: TGTGCCAGCAGTTCCCCCGCCCCTAGCGGGAAGTGGGTCTATGGCTACACCTTC.

The gene calls are TRBV28 and TRBJ2-2; D is unresolved. The V and J ends lost 7 bases and 6 bases respectively, with 15 bases between them. Per the germline V gene, CDR1 is MDHEN and CDR2 is SYDVKM. CDR3 length: 14 residues. CDR3 amino acids: CASIHRVGPGELFF. Here the CDR3 DNA reads TGTGCCAGCATCCACCGGGTCGGGCCCGGGGAGCTGTTTTTT.

V usage is TRBV28 and J usage is TRBJ1-5; 7 nucleotides align to TRBD1. Germline CDR1 MDHEN, CDR2 SYDVKM. V shed 5 bases, J shed 7 bases, and the junction held 8 bases outside the gene matches. The CDR3 length is 14 residues. CDR3 sequence reads: CASSLTGYDQPQHF. In nucleotides, the CDR3 is TGTGCCAGCAGTCTGACAGGGTACGACCAGCCCCAGCATTTT. The whole variable domain, remainder taken from reference TRBV28 and TRBJ1-5, is DVKVTQSSRYLVKRTGEKVFLECVQDMDHENMFWYRQDPGLGLRLIYFSYDVKMKEKGDIPEGYSVSREKKERFSLILESASTNQTSMYLCASSLTGYDQPQHFGDGTRLSIL.